A single sample gave rise to the 21 T cell receptor beta chains below, sequenced in a study of blood T cells in healthy people across ages. Using a J-beta primer mix together with a sample-barcoded 5' primer, a second PCR was run for roughly 6 to 12 cycles. TCRdb re-derived calls from the 5' RACE reads in MiXCR, one entry per CDR3 protein. The repertoire holds about 640,000 distinct CDR3 sequences, with approximately 30% as singletons. The sequenced sample consisted of blood. These receptors originate from an elderly woman in good health.

A word on this clonotype: Germline is not matched at one junction end, which may reflect a read error. The rearrangement uses TRBV12-3 or TRBV12-4 and TRBJ2-3; 9 bases are shared with TRBD2. This CDR3 spans 14 amino acids. The CDR3 nucleotides are TGTGCCAGCAGTCTAGCGGGGCGAGCAGATACGCAGTATTTT. It encodes CASSLAGRADTQYF.

This chain connects TRBV27 to TRBJ2-2, with 8 bases aligning to TRBD1. The CDR3 sequence is 14 residues long. Germline assignment: CDR1 MNHEY and CDR2 SMNVEV (reference sequence). Trimming cost V 7 bases and J 6 bases; bases outside gene matches: 7. The DNA for the CDR3 is TGTGCCAGCATCTCGACAGGGGTGGCCGGGGAGCTGTTTTTT. Amino acids: CASISTGVAGELFF.

Ten or more counts support this clonotype. The V call is TRBV10-3, the J call TRBJ1-1, with D maybe TRBD1 (5 bases). Deletions cut 4 bases from V and 5 bases from J, with 11 bases between. The CDR3 is 13 residues long. Germline V gene sequence: CDR1 ENHRY, CDR2 SYGVKD. CDR3 sequence (DNA): TGTGCCATCAGTGGCGGCCGGGGGACTGAAGCTTTCTTT. It encodes CAISGGRGTEAFF.

This chain links TRBV7-9 with TRBJ1-4; no clear D gene. The germline V gene has CDR1 SEHNR and CDR2 FQNEAQ (reference sequence). This CDR3 is 16 amino acids long. V was pared by 0 bases and J by 3 bases, with 11 bases between. The CDR3 here is CASSLAREFANEKLFF. CDR3 bases: TGTGCCAGCAGCTTAGCGCGGGAATTTGCTAATGAAAAACTGTTTTTT.

There are many counts of this clonotype. The gene calls are TRBV7-3 and TRBJ1-2, with D perhaps matching TRBD1 (5 bases). The CDR3 length is 14 residues. V lost 1 base and J 4 bases, leaving 10 bases between the germline ends. Germline V gene lookup returns CDR1 SGHTA and CDR2 FQGTGA. The CDR3, as DNA: TGTGCCAGCAGCTTAAACGGGCAGGGCTATGGCTACACCTTC. Residues: CASSLNGQGYGYTF.

This chain uses TRBV19 with TRBJ2-6; D not certain. Germline loops: CDR1 LNHDA, CDR2 SQIVND (reference sequence). Deletions cut 4 bases from V and 0 bases from J, with 4 bases between. This CDR3 has 14 amino acids. The CDR3 coding sequence is TGTGCCAGTAGTAATGACTCTGGGGCCAACGTCCTGACTTTC. This translates into CASSNDSGANVLTF.

This clonotype has only a few counts. The V gene is TRBV27, the J gene TRBJ1-2; D is undetermined. Germline CDR1 MNHEY, CDR2 SMNVEV (reference sequence). The V gene lost 1 base and the J gene lost 3 bases, with 12 bases spanning the gap. The CDR3 extends over 15 amino acids. The CDR3 loop reads CASSLYPGAHYGYTF. The CDR3 DNA follows: TGTGCCAGCAGTTTATACCCGGGTGCACACTATGGCTACACCTTC.

The rearrangement uses TRBV19 and TRBJ2-5, with 8 bases identical to TRBD2. After removal of 3 bases from V and 5 bases from J, the junction contained 8 bases not matched to a gene. Germline V gene data show CDR1 as LNHDA and CDR2 as SQIVND (reference sequence). This CDR3 comprises 15 residues. CDR3 nucleotide sequence: TGTGCCAGTAGTATCGGGGGGGTGACGGGTGAGACCCAGTACTTC. Translating gives CASSIGGVTGETQYF.

This clonotype was observed at least ten times. The rearrangement links TRBV12-3 or TRBV12-4 to TRBJ2-1; tentatively, D is TRBD1 (5 bases). Trimming removed 2 bases at V and 9 bases at J, with 14 bases between. The CDR3 extends over 14 amino acids. Written as DNA, the CDR3 is TGTGCCAGCAGTTTATTATCCCAAGGGGTTGAGCAGTTCTTC. Translating it yields CASSLLSQGVEQFF.

The sample holds many counts of this clonotype. The chain links TRBV18 to TRBJ2-1; 7 nucleotides line up with TRBD2. This CDR3 region has 16 residues. V dropped 1 base and J dropped 10; count of bases not matched to a gene: 13. The germline V gene encodes CDR1 KGHSH and CDR2 LQKENI. In DNA form, the CDR3 reads TGTGCCAGCTCACCACTGGGTAGCGGGCGCCTCTTCGAGCAGTTCTTC. Its protein product is CASSPLGSGRLFEQFF.

This clonotype was counted ten times or more. The CDR3: CASSLFRTGGETQYF. The DNA for the CDR3 is TGCGCCAGCAGCCTATTCCGGACGGGAGGGGAGACCCAGTACTTC. The chain links TRBV5-1 to TRBJ2-5; 8 positions agree with TRBD2. With V trimmed by 4 bases and J by 5 bases, 10 bases remained unmatched. This CDR3 is built from 15 residues. The germline V gene has CDR1 SGHRS and CDR2 YFSETQ.

In the case of this clonotype: This could be a read error, since a much larger clone is one nucleotide away. The genes are TRBV6-5 and TRBJ2-5; D may correspond to TRBD1 or TRBD2 (6 bases each). Germline V gene sequence: CDR1 MNHEY, CDR2 SVGAGI. The CDR3 runs to 12 residues. The CDR3 sequence is CASRRNGGEQCF. The CDR3 region has the DNA TGTGCCAGCAGAAGGAACGGGGGCGAGCAGTGCTTC.

This clonotype was counted at least ten times. V is TRBV7-2 and J is TRBJ1-5; D might be TRBD1 (5 bases). This CDR3 has 14 residues. V lost 1 base and J 3 bases, leaving 7 bases between the germline ends. Per germline, CDR1 SGHTA and CDR2 FQGNSA. CDR3 amino acids: CASSLGRVNQPQHF. The CDR3 coding sequence is TGTGCCAGCAGCTTAGGCAGGGTCAATCAGCCCCAGCATTTT.

Worth noting for this clonotype: A much larger clone lies a single base off, so this may be a read error. The rearrangement links TRBV12-3 or TRBV12-4 to TRBJ1-5; TRBD1 matches at 9 bases. The CDR3 is 14 amino acids. This CDR3 reads CASRNTGGNRPQHF. The CDR3 nucleotides are TGTGCCAGCAGAAATACAGGGGGCAATCGGCCCCAGCATTTT.

In regard to this clonotype: A much larger clone is a single base away; this may be a read error. This chain links TRBV2 with TRBJ2-5; 7 bases line up with TRBD2. The V segment lost 8 bases and the J segment 1 base; nucleotides outside the gene matches: 16. The CDR3 covers 17 residues. Per the germline V gene, CDR1 is SNHLY and CDR2 is FYNNEI. The chain's CDR3 is CASSAGTINSIQETQYF. CDR3 nucleotide sequence: TGTGCCAGCTCAGCGGGGACCATCAATTCTATCCAAGAGACCCAGTACTTC.

Only a few counts were recorded for this clonotype. The chain recombines TRBV7-8 with TRBJ1-5; 8 nucleotides line up with TRBD1. The CDR3 covers 18 residues. The J segment lost 1 base and the V segment lost 4 bases, leaving 12 bases of the junction unmatched. From germline, CDR1 is SGHVS and CDR2 FQNEAQ. The CDR3: CASSSDQTGVFSNQPQHF. The CDR3 DNA sequence: TGTGCCAGCAGCTCGGATCAGACAGGGGTCTTCAGCAATCAGCCCCAGCATTTT.

The V gene is TRBV10-3, the J gene TRBJ1-1, with 9 bases lining up with TRBD1. The CDR3 is 15 amino acids. Germline trimming cut 6 bases from V and 5 bases from J; bases unmatched to any gene: 10. CDR1 is ENHRY, CDR2 SYGVKD, per germline. This CDR3 reads CAISWGQGGKTEAFF. CDR3 nucleotides: TGTGCCATCAGCTGGGGACAGGGAGGAAAGACTGAAGCTTTCTTT.

The V gene is TRBV5-1, the J gene TRBJ2-6; D may match TRBD1 or TRBD2 (6 bases each). This CDR3 spans 17 amino acids. V gave up 0 bases and J gave up 2 bases, with 12 bases separating them. From germline, CDR1 is SGHRS and CDR2 YFSETQ. CDR3 coding DNA: TGCGCCAGCAGCTTGGAGGGGGAGGACCCTGGGGCCAACGTCCTGACTTTC. This translates into CASSLEGEDPGANVLTF.

This rearrangement joins TRBV11-2 to TRBJ2-1; 10 bases are shared with TRBD2. Germline-derived CDR1 and CDR2 are SGHAT and FQNNGV. J lost 5 bases, V lost 6 bases, and 13 bases had no gene match. The CDR3 covers 17 residues. CDR3 DNA sequence: TGTGCCAGCAGGCTTCGGAGCGGGAGGGCCCTGGACAATGAGCAGTTCTTC. Amino acid sequence: CASRLRSGRALDNEQFF. Combining the CDR3 with reference TRBV11-2 and TRBJ2-1 gives the whole variable domain EAGVAQSPRYKIIEKRQSVAFWCNPISGHATLYWYQQILGQGPKLLIQFQNNGVVDDSQLPKDRFSAERLKGVDSTLKIQPAKLEDSAVYLCASRLRSGRALDNEQFFGPGTRLTVL.

With regard to this clonotype: With a much larger clone just one base away, this may be a read error. This sequence joins TRBV6-1 and TRBJ1-5; TRBD1 matches at 7 bases. Germline V gene lookup returns CDR1 MNHNS and CDR2 SASEGT. This CDR3 spans 13 amino acids. The CDR3 loop is CASTDRVNQPRHF. The CDR3 nucleotides are TGTGCCAGCACCGACAGGGTCAATCAGCCCCGGCATTTT.

This clonotype was seen more than once but under ten times. CDR3 bases: TGTGCCAGCAGTTGGGGCGCCGGGACAGGGATGACCGAGCAGTTCTTC. This gives the protein CASSWGAGTGMTEQFF. The chain joins TRBV28 to TRBJ2-1, with 9 bases lining up with TRBD1. The CDR3 sequence is 16 residues long. Germline V CDR1 and CDR2: MDHEN, SYDVKM. V lost 4 bases to trimming and J lost 10 bases; unmatched junction nucleotides: 14. Together with reference TRBV28 and TRBJ2-1, the CDR3 gives the full variable domain: DVKVTQSSRYLVKRTGEKVFLECVQDMDHENMFWYRQDPGLGLRLIYFSYDVKMKEKGDIPEGYSVSREKKERFSLILESASTNQTSMYLCASSWGAGTGMTEQFFGPGTRLTVL.